The 4 T cell receptor beta chains given below trace back to one sample, sequenced in a study of blood T cells in healthy people across ages. Alongside a J-beta primer mix, a sample-barcoded 5' primer served in a second PCR lasting about 7 to 12 cycles. Each CDR3 protein gets one entry after TCRdb re-called the 5' RACE reads with MiXCR. In the table there are 1.5 million to 2 million distinct CDR3 sequences, about 30% of which are singletons. Sequencing was performed on blood. Every receptor here comes from a woman in her 30s in good health.

The chain couples TRBV12-3 or TRBV12-4 to TRBJ2-5; D unclear. Trimming left V 4 bases short and J 4 bases short, with 13 bases between. The CDR3 is 14 amino acids. The CDR3 reads CASSSLGPRETQYF. In DNA, the CDR3 is TGTGCCAGCAGTTCATTAGGGCCCCGAGAGACCCAGTACTTC.

This clonotype was counted between two and nine times. The chain couples TRBV20-1 to TRBJ1-4; perhaps TRBD1 as D (5 bases). The V end lost 7 bases, the J end lost 4 bases, and 10 bases lay between the germline ends. This CDR3 comprises 12 residues. CDR1 is DFQATT and CDR2 is SNEGSKA in the germline V gene (reference sequence). The CDR3 reads CSVRGNNEKLFF. Written as DNA, the CDR3 is TGCAGTGTCCGGGGCAATAATGAAAAACTGTTTTTT.

The table lists this clonotype with a few counts. The CDR3 reads CASSPRDRAANVLTF. CDR3 nucleotide sequence: TGTGCCAGCAGCCCCCGGGACAGGGCTGCCAACGTCCTGACTTTC. The chain is built from TRBV7-6 and TRBJ2-6, with TRBD1 identical over 9 bases. This CDR3 has 15 amino acids. V shed 5 bases and J 7 bases; nucleotides not matched to a gene: 6. CDR1 and CDR2 from the germline V gene are SGHVS and FNYEAQ. Based on the CDR3 plus reference TRBV7-6 and TRBJ2-6, the full variable domain is GAGVSQSPRYKVTKRGQDVALRCDPISGHVSLYWYRQALGQGPEFLTYFNYEAQQDKSGLPNDRFSAERPEGSISTLTIQRTEQRDSAMYRCASSPRDRAANVLTFGAGSRLTVL.

This sequence joins TRBV12-3 or TRBV12-4 and TRBJ2-3; 7 bases match TRBD2. V gave up 5 bases and J gave up 0 bases; unmatched junction bases: 8. The CDR3 runs 16 residues. CDR3 sequence: CASSPGTMPSTDTQYF. DNA for the CDR3: TGTGCCAGCAGTCCCGGGACTATGCCTAGCACAGATACGCAGTATTTT.